A selection of T cell receptor beta chains follows, all from one sample in a study of Ad26.COV2.S vaccination and SARS-CoV-2 variants. The assay was immunoSEQ multiplex PCR, and TCRdb's table has in-frame clones only and misses some. Of approximately 460,000 clones in the sample, roughly nine tenths were seen once. The sequencing here drew on peripheral blood, taken in a trial of Ad26.COV2.S vaccine versus placebo. These receptors all stem from a person aged 18-60 years who received the Ad26.COV2.S COVID-19 vaccine or a placebo. CDR3s include the opening cysteine and the closing phenylalanine or tryptophan. Each record gives: clone size, J gene, CDR3 length, D gene, V gene, CDR3 protein, CDR3 DNA. A D gene is named only where the DNA matches it firmly. Some rows have no size entry. The others give once, few or many, or a class for an expanded clone.

clone_size: -
j_call: TRBJ2-1
cdr3_length: 14
d_call: -
v_call: TRBV25-1
cdr3_aa: CASSEFGRNNEQFF
cdr3_nt: TGTGCCAGCAGTGAATTTGGCAGAAACAATGAGCAGTTCTTC

clone_size: -
j_call: TRBJ1-4
cdr3_length: 10
d_call: -
v_call: TRBV20-1
cdr3_aa: CSASSGKLFF
cdr3_nt: TGCAGTGCTAGTAGCGGGAAACTGTTTTTT

clone_size: many
j_call: TRBJ2-3
cdr3_length: 16
d_call: TRBD2
v_call: TRBV7-2
cdr3_aa: CASSQLAGGLADTQYF
cdr3_nt: TGTGCCAGCAGCCAACTAGCGGGGGGGCTGGCAGATACGCAGTATTTT

clone_size: -
j_call: TRBJ2-3
cdr3_length: 12
d_call: -
v_call: TRBV30
cdr3_aa: CAGGASTDTQYF
cdr3_nt: TGTGCAGGCGGGGCTAGCACAGATACGCAGTATTTT

clone_size: -
j_call: TRBJ2-1
cdr3_length: 15
d_call: -
v_call: TRBV5-1
cdr3_aa: CASSLEYSRGNEQFF
cdr3_nt: TGCGCCAGCAGCTTGGAATATAGTAGGGGCAATGAGCAGTTCTTC

clone_size: -
j_call: TRBJ2-1
cdr3_length: 15
d_call: -
v_call: TRBV4-1
cdr3_aa: CASGYGGGEPNEQFF
cdr3_nt: TGCGCCAGCGGCTACGGTGGGGGAGAGCCCAATGAGCAGTTCTTC

clone_size: once
j_call: TRBJ2-1
cdr3_length: 15
d_call: TRBD2
v_call: TRBV4-1
cdr3_aa: CASSPAGLAGVKQFF
cdr3_nt: TGCGCCAGCAGCCCGGCAGGACTAGCGGGGGTAAAGCAGTTCTTC

clone_size: -
j_call: TRBJ2-3
cdr3_length: 15
d_call: TRBD2
v_call: TRBV10-2
cdr3_aa: CACQAGFSVSDTQYF
cdr3_nt: TGCGCCTGCCAAGCGGGGTTCAGTGTGTCAGATACGCAGTATTTT

clone_size: -
j_call: TRBJ1-1
cdr3_length: 18
d_call: -
v_call: TRBV19
cdr3_aa: CASSNYLLPNRVGAEAFF
cdr3_nt: TGTGCCAGTAGTAACTATCTTCTACCTAACAGGGTTGGGGCTGAAGCTTTCTTT

clone_size: few
j_call: TRBJ2-2
cdr3_length: 13
d_call: -
v_call: TRBV29-1
cdr3_aa: CSVGPRNTGELFF
cdr3_nt: TGCAGCGTTGGTCCGCGGAACACCGGGGAGCTGTTTTTT

clone_size: -
j_call: TRBJ2-1
cdr3_length: 14
d_call: -
v_call: TRBV28
cdr3_aa: CATSKDRLSDEQFF
cdr3_nt: TGTGCCACCTCGAAAGACAGGTTGAGCGATGAGCAGTTCTTC

clone_size: -
j_call: TRBJ1-2
cdr3_length: 14
d_call: TRBD1
v_call: TRBV4-3
cdr3_aa: CASSLGTGSYGYTF
cdr3_nt: TGCGCCAGCAGCCTAGGGACAGGATCTTATGGCTACACCTTC

clone_size: -
j_call: TRBJ1-1
cdr3_length: 14
d_call: -
v_call: TRBV27
cdr3_aa: CASSLIPPGVEAFF
cdr3_nt: TGTGCCAGCAGTTTAATCCCCCCAGGGGTGGAAGCTTTCTTT

clone_size: -
j_call: TRBJ2-3
cdr3_length: 19
d_call: -
v_call: TRBV7-2
cdr3_aa: CASSFSSTFPVTSTDTQYF
cdr3_nt: TGTGCCAGCAGCTTTTCCAGTACTTTCCCAGTGACAAGCACAGATACGCAGTATTTT

clone_size: -
j_call: TRBJ2-7
cdr3_length: 15
d_call: -
v_call: TRBV28
cdr3_aa: CASSTSGYNRYEQYF
cdr3_nt: TGTGCCAGCAGTACATCCGGGTATAACCGCTACGAGCAGTACTTC

clone_size: -
j_call: TRBJ1-4
cdr3_length: 14
d_call: TRBD1
v_call: TRBV28
cdr3_aa: CASSLARTGLKLFF
cdr3_nt: TGTGCCAGCAGTTTAGCCAGGACAGGGTTGAAACTGTTTTTT

clone_size: -
j_call: TRBJ1-5
cdr3_length: 18
d_call: TRBD1
v_call: TRBV19
cdr3_aa: CASSNRPSRTGTGQPQHF
cdr3_nt: TGTGCCAGTAGTAACCGTCCTTCGAGGACAGGGACGGGTCAGCCCCAGCATTTT

clone_size: -
j_call: TRBJ2-5
cdr3_length: 15
d_call: -
v_call: TRBV5-5
cdr3_aa: CASSPNSQFQETQYF
cdr3_nt: TGTGCCAGCAGCCCAAATTCACAATTTCAAGAGACCCAGTACTTC

clone_size: -
j_call: TRBJ2-5
cdr3_length: 12
d_call: -
v_call: TRBV12-3/TRBV12-4
cdr3_aa: CASSSKAETQYF
cdr3_nt: TGTGCCAGCAGTTCGAAAGCGGAGACCCAGTACTTC

clone_size: -
j_call: TRBJ2-6
cdr3_length: 15
d_call: -
v_call: TRBV11-2
cdr3_aa: CASRGRFSGANVLTF
cdr3_nt: TGTGCCAGCAGAGGTAGATTCTCTGGGGCCAACGTCCTGACTTTC

clone_size: -
j_call: TRBJ2-5
cdr3_length: 14
d_call: TRBD1
v_call: TRBV18
cdr3_aa: CASSPRTGQETQYF
cdr3_nt: TGTGCCAGCTCACCAAGGACAGGACAAGAGACCCAGTACTTC

clone_size: -
j_call: TRBJ2-1
cdr3_length: 13
d_call: TRBD2
v_call: TRBV29-1
cdr3_aa: CSVGLAGDNEQFF
cdr3_nt: TGCAGCGTGGGACTAGCGGGAGACAATGAGCAGTTCTTC